The T cell receptor beta chain under discussion was sequenced for a study of beta chain features in type 1 diabetes. The study's findings and limits: Whether TCRB rearrangement is influenced by HLA type went unresolved here. Among all four CD4+ subsets, Type 1 diabetes patients had TCRB CDR3s that were moderately but significantly shorter.

The CDR3 is 14 residues long. Germline CDR1 and CDR2: SNHLY and FYNNEI. Trimming took 6 bases from V and 4 from J, leaving 15 bases between them. Comments on this clone: Its antigen is as yet unknown.

The investigators reverse transcribed all of the isolated RNA, so they sequenced expressed TCRB transcripts. Profiled with immunoSEQ multiplex PCR; TCRdb holds only in-frame clones, not every one. Here the sample spans about 660,000 clones, about an eighth being singletons. The chain has TRBV2 and TRBJ1-1; weak D call: TRBD1 (6 bases). This receptor was taken from a man aged 18 to 30 with type 1 diabetes. Sequenced sample: naive CD4+ T cells from blood. In DNA form, the CDR3 reads TGTGCCAGCAGGCGGTCAGGGGTGAGCACTGAAGCTTTCTTT. Translated: CASRRSGVSTEAFF. Using reference TRBV2 and TRBJ1-1 for the parts outside the CDR3, the full variable domain is EPEVTQTPSHQVTQMGQEVILRCVPISNHLYFYWYRQILGQKVEFLVSFYNNEISEKSEIFDDQFSVERPDGSNFTLKIRSTKLEDSAMYFCASRRSGVSTEAFFGQGTRLTVV.